The source of this TCR beta chain is a study of blood T cell repertoires in COVID-19. The wider study: Samples of COVID-19 (acute and convalescent) were obtained from the United States, Italy and Spain.

Generated by immunoSEQ multiplex PCR, the TCRdb table keeps only in-frame clones and is missing some. The repertoire has under 150,000 clones, roughly 76% of them found once; the top ten carry around 13%. Germline V gene data show CDR1 as SQVTM and CDR2 as ANQGSEA. This CDR3 contains 16 residues. Trimming took 0 bases from V and 8 from J; bases not matched to a gene: 10. In its sample, this clone was seen once. The sequenced sample consisted of peripheral blood. This rearrangement joins TRBV29-1 to TRBJ2-1, with TRBD2 identical over 10 bases. The sequence came from a man older than 75 with acute or convalescent COVID-19. This chain's CDR3 is CSVEDRNSGGPDEQFF. Written as DNA, the CDR3 is TGCAGCGTTGAAGATCGGAATAGCGGGGGGCCGGATGAGCAGTTCTTC.